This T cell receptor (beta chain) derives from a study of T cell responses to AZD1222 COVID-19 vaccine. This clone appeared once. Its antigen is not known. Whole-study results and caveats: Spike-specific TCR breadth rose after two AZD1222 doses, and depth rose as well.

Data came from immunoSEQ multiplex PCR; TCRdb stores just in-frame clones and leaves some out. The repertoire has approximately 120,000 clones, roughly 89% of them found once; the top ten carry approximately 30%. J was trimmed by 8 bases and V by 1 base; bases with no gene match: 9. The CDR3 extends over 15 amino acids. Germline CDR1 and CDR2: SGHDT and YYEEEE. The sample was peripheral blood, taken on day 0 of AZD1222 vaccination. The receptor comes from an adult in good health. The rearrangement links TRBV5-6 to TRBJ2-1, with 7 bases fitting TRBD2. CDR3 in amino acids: CASSLIAGLWDEQFF. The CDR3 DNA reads TGTGCCAGCAGCTTGATCGCGGGACTATGGGATGAGCAGTTCTTC.